Listed below are T cell receptor beta chains from one sample, sequenced in a study of T cell responses to AZD1222 COVID-19 vaccine. Using immunoSEQ multiplex PCR, the repertoire was profiled, and TCRdb retains in-frame clones only, with some absent. Here the sample spans roughly 140,000 clones, 80% to 95% being singletons. Sequenced here: peripheral blood, sampled on day 0 of MenACWY control vaccination. Receptors originate from an adult in good health. Both conserved end residues are part of each CDR3. A D gene is named only where the DNA matches it firmly. Rows give clone size only sometimes, using once, few, many, or a class for an expanded clone.

cdr3_aa cdr3_nt clone_size cdr3_length v_call d_call j_call
CASSRTSEQFF TGTGCCAGCAGTAGGACTAGCGAGCAGTTCTTC once 11 TRBV2 TRBD2 TRBJ2-1
CASRSGLAGLGEQYF TGTGCCAGTAGGTCCGGACTAGCGGGATTAGGCGAGCAGTACTTC few 15 TRBV19 TRBD2 TRBJ2-7
CASRGQNNEKLFF TGCGCCAGCCGGGGACAGAATAATGAAAAACTGTTTTTT NA 13 TRBV5-1 TRBD1 TRBJ1-4
CASSVATENSPLHF TGTGCCAGCAGCGTAGCTACGGAGAATTCACCCCTCCACTTT NA 14 TRBV9 NA TRBJ1-6
CASSDPGQGLMTQYF TGTGCCAGCAGTGACCCGGGACAGGGTCTGATGACCCAGTACTTC once 15 TRBV6-1 TRBD1 TRBJ2-5
CASSLGRLYEQYF TGCGCCAGCAGCTTGGGCAGATTATACGAGCAGTACTTC NA 13 TRBV5-1 NA TRBJ2-7
CASSLEDGMYEKLFF TGTGCCAGCAGTTTAGAGGATGGGATGTATGAAAAACTGTTTTTT NA 15 TRBV28 NA TRBJ1-4
CASSPGGFNEQFF TGTGCCAGCAGCCCAGGTGGGTTCAATGAGCAGTTCTTC NA 13 TRBV6-5 NA TRBJ2-1
CASSPQRTNEQFF TGTGCCAGCTCACCACAACGTACAAATGAGCAGTTCTTC NA 13 TRBV18 NA TRBJ2-1
CAISDLASEAFF TGTGCCATCAGTGACCTCGCTTCTGAAGCTTTCTTT NA 12 TRBV10-3 NA TRBJ1-1
CASSFQWAQGGTQYF TGTGCCAGCAGTTTCCAGTGGGCGCAAGGGGGGACCCAGTACTTC NA 15 TRBV28 NA TRBJ2-5
CATSDETGNGYTF TGTGCCACCAGTGACGAAACAGGGAACGGCTACACCTTC NA 13 TRBV24-1 NA TRBJ1-2
CASSDTYAEHYNEQFF TGTGCCAGCAGTGACACCTATGCGGAGCACTACAATGAGCAGTTCTTC once 16 TRBV25-1 NA TRBJ2-1
CASSGLMNTEAFF TGTGCCAGCAGCGGCTTAATGAACACTGAAGCTTTCTTT NA 13 TRBV6-5 NA TRBJ1-1
CASSRQYSGNTIYF TGTGCCAGTAGTCGACAGTACTCTGGAAACACCATATATTTT NA 14 TRBV19 NA TRBJ1-3
CASTAGKNQPQHF TGTGCCAGCACGGCCGGTAAGAATCAGCCCCAGCATTTT NA 13 TRBV25-1 NA TRBJ1-5
CASKGYNSPLHF TGTGCCAGTAAGGGTTATAATTCACCCCTCCACTTT NA 12 TRBV19 NA TRBJ1-6
CASSLGGTNNQPQHF TGCGCCAGCAGCTTGGGTGGGACAAACAATCAGCCCCAGCATTTT NA 15 TRBV5-1 NA TRBJ1-5
CASSLMENRQPQHF TGTGCCAGCAGTTTAATGGAAAACCGCCAGCCCCAGCATTTT NA 14 TRBV28 NA TRBJ1-5
CASSEAGTYNEQFF TGTGCCAGCAGTGAAGCTGGCACGTACAATGAGCAGTTCTTC NA 14 TRBV6-1 NA TRBJ2-1
CASSFLDNQPQHF TGTGCCAGCAGCTTCCTTGACAATCAGCCCCAGCATTTT NA 13 TRBV7-9 NA TRBJ1-5
CASSLTPALGINYGYTF TGTGCCAGCAGCTTAACTCCAGCGTTAGGGATCAACTATGGCTACACCTTC NA 17 TRBV7-9 NA TRBJ1-2
CASSGDSLYPQHF TGTGCCAGCAGTGGGGACAGCTTGTATCCCCAGCATTTT NA 13 TRBV27 TRBD1 TRBJ1-5
CASSEGDASIGVYGYTF TGTGCCAGCAGTGAGGGGGACGCTTCCATAGGAGTCTATGGCTACACCTTC NA 17 TRBV6-1 NA TRBJ1-2
CASSSQTGQNTEAFF TGTGCCAGCAGCTCTCAGACAGGGCAGAACACTGAAGCTTTCTTT NA 15 TRBV9 TRBD1 TRBJ1-1
CASSLVPGGTEAFF TGTGCCAGCAGTTTAGTCCCAGGGGGCACTGAAGCTTTCTTT NA 14 TRBV28 TRBD1 TRBJ1-1
CASSLAGRPDEKLFF TGCGCCAGCAGCTTGGCCGGTCGGCCGGATGAAAAACTGTTTTTT NA 15 TRBV5-1 NA TRBJ1-4
CASSTGSSGNTIYF TGTGCCAGCAGTACAGGCAGCTCTGGAAACACCATATATTTT few 14 TRBV6-5 NA TRBJ1-3
CASSNRGIGITEAFF TGTGCCAGCAGCAACAGGGGGATCGGCATCACTGAAGCTTTCTTT NA 15 TRBV7-6 TRBD1 TRBJ1-1
CASRTTAPLFF TGTGCCAGCAGGACGACCGCCCCCCTGTTTTTT NA 11 TRBV2 NA TRBJ1-4
CASSKALTSTDTQYF TGTGCCAGTAGTAAGGCCTTGACTAGCACAGATACGCAGTATTTT NA 15 TRBV19 NA TRBJ2-3
CASSYAGLDAFF TGTGCCAGCAGTTACGCAGGGCTGGACGCTTTCTTT once 12 TRBV6-2/TRBV6-3 NA TRBJ1-1
CASGRDGDTEAFF TGTGCCAGCGGCAGGGATGGCGACACTGAAGCTTTCTTT NA 13 TRBV11-2 NA TRBJ1-1
CASSSAGGLNTEAFF TGTGCCAGCAGCTCGGCCGGGGGCTTAAACACTGAAGCTTTCTTT few 15 TRBV5-5 NA TRBJ1-1
CASSLVGSFTEAFF TGTGCCAGCAGCTTAGTAGGTAGTTTCACTGAAGCTTTCTTT once 14 TRBV11-2 NA TRBJ1-1
CASSKGQTPWAEAFF TGTGCCAGCAGCAAAGGGCAGACGCCGTGGGCTGAAGCTTTCTTT NA 15 TRBV21-1 NA TRBJ1-1
CASSPEGGAYRGYTF TGCGCCAGCAGCCCGGAAGGGGGCGCGTACCGAGGCTACACCTTC NA 15 TRBV5-1 TRBD1 TRBJ1-2
CAISESMERGYEQYF TGTGCCATCAGTGAGTCGATGGAGAGAGGCTACGAGCAGTACTTC NA 15 TRBV10-3 NA TRBJ2-7
CATSDPWAGNTIYF TGTGCCACCAGTGATCCTTGGGCTGGAAACACCATATATTTT NA 14 TRBV24-1 NA TRBJ1-3
CASSFGWVSEKLFF TGTGCCAGCAGCTTCGGCTGGGTTTCGGAAAAACTGTTTTTT NA 14 TRBV5-6 NA TRBJ1-4
CASSPDSNYGYTF TGTGCCAGCAGTCCGGACTCAAACTATGGCTACACCTTC NA 13 TRBV3-1/TRBV3-2 NA TRBJ1-2
CASSESGTSGREQFF TGCGCCAGCAGTGAGTCCGGGACTAGCGGGAGGGAGCAGTTCTTC NA 15 TRBV10-2 TRBD2 TRBJ2-1
CASSQRVSNQPQHF TGTGCCAGCAGCCAGAGGGTTAGCAATCAGCCCCAGCATTTT NA 14 TRBV3-1/TRBV3-2 NA TRBJ1-5
CASSPPWHEQFF TGTGCCAGCAGCCCCCCCTGGCATGAGCAGTTCTTC NA 12 TRBV3-1/TRBV3-2 NA TRBJ2-1
CASRTGSSGNTIYF TGTGCCAGTAGGACAGGGTCCTCTGGAAACACCATATATTTT NA 14 TRBV6-5 TRBD1 TRBJ1-3
CASSSSLNTEAFF TGTGCCAGCAGCAGCAGTCTGAACACTGAAGCTTTCTTT few 13 TRBV3-1/TRBV3-2 NA TRBJ1-1
CASRAINTEAFF TGTGCCAGCAGAGCGATCAACACTGAAGCTTTCTTT NA 12 TRBV7-9 NA TRBJ1-1
CASSYSSGWDGYTF TGTGCCAGCAGTTACTCTTCCGGCTGGGATGGCTACACCTTC NA 14 TRBV6-2/TRBV6-3 NA TRBJ1-2
CATSRVGGEPVKTQYF TGTGCCACCAGCAGAGTGGGCGGGGAGCCGGTGAAGACCCAGTACTTC NA 16 TRBV15 NA TRBJ2-5
CAWNVDRTGNGRQPQHF TGTGCCTGGAATGTGGACCGCACAGGGAATGGACGGCAGCCCCAGCATTTT NA 17 TRBV30 NA TRBJ1-5
CSVLRGTEAFF TGCAGCGTCTTGAGGGGCACTGAAGCTTTCTTT NA 11 TRBV29-1 NA TRBJ1-1
CASSSQGNTGELFF TGTGCCAGCAGCTCACAGGGAAACACCGGGGAGCTGTTTTTT NA 14 TRBV11-2 NA TRBJ2-2